Following are 5 T cell receptor beta chains from one sample sequenced in a study of control samples from healthy donors and cancer patients. The repertoire was sequenced with immunoSEQ multiplex PCR; TCRdb's copy has only in-frame clones and lacks some. The sample carries about 130,000 clones, under 95% recorded once. Sequenced input: blood. These receptors all come from a young man in good health.

This clone was seen more than once but under ten times. The genes are TRBV6-6 and TRBJ2-5; TRBD1 is a possible D gene (5 bases). The germline CDR1 and CDR2 sequences are MNHNY and SVGAGI (reference sequence). The CDR3 has 15 amino acids. V was pared by 2 bases and J by 0 bases, with 10 bases between. The CDR3 region has the DNA TGTGCCAGCAGTTACACCGACAGTTACCAAGAGACCCAGTACTTC. Protein sequence: CASSYTDSYQETQYF.

The chain recombines TRBV4-1 with TRBJ1-1, with D unresolved. V lost 1 base and J 3 bases, leaving 3 bases between the germline ends. The germline V gene has CDR1 MGHRA and CDR2 YSYEKL. This CDR3 is built from 12 residues. DNA for the CDR3: TGCGCCAGCAGCCAAGGTGACACTGAAGCTTTCTTT. Its translation: CASSQGDTEAFF.

The genes are TRBV5-1 and TRBJ2-3; 10 nucleotides align to TRBD1. The ends lost 7 bases at V and 6 bases at J; junction bases unmatched: 11. The CDR3 runs to 15 residues. Germline V gene sequence: CDR1 SGHRS, CDR2 YFSETQ. CDR3 residues: CASARDRGSRDTQYF. Here the CDR3 DNA reads TGCGCCAGCGCCCGGGACAGGGGAAGCAGGGATACGCAGTATTTT.

The chain uses TRBV19 and TRBJ1-5, with TRBD1 as a possible D gene (5 bases). This CDR3 has 13 amino acids. V was cut by 8 bases and J by 7 bases, with 15 bases left in between. CDR1 is LNHDA and CDR2 is SQIVND in the germline V gene (reference sequence). Here the CDR3 DNA reads TGTGCCAGTGGAAGCCAGGGTTCACAGCCCCAGCATTTT. Amino acid sequence: CASGSQGSQPQHF.

The CDR3 DNA reads as TGCGCCAGCAGGGCGGAACTGAACACTGAAGCTTTCTTT. This sequence encodes CASRAELNTEAFF. The chain uses TRBV5-1 and TRBJ1-1; unclear D gene. Per the germline V gene, CDR1 is SGHRS and CDR2 is YFSETQ. The CDR3 is 13 amino acids. V lost 5 bases and J 0 bases, leaving 8 bases between the germline ends. The entire variable domain, with the rest obtained from reference TRBV5-1 and TRBJ1-1, is as follows: KAGVTQTPRYLIKTRGQQVTLSCSPISGHRSVSWYQQTPGQGLQFLFEYFSETQRNKGNFPGRFSGRQFSNSRSEMNVSTLELGDSALYLCASRAELNTEAFFGQGTRLTVV.